One T cell receptor beta chain is described in this entry. This clone's antigen is unknown. Base quality data are lacking; no much larger clone is found one base away. Its CDR3 holds 15 amino acids, cysteine through phenylalanine. CDR3 DNA only is kept here, 45 bases in frame from base 1. CDR1 and CDR2 (PRHDT, FYEKMQ) derive from the germline V gene (reference sequence). Here V drops 5 bases and J drops 2 bases, and the junction holds 5 bases not matched to any gene. The data belong to a study of blood T cell repertoires in COVID-19 (TCRdb year 2020). Turning to the overall study: The collaborator samples originated in the United States, Italy and Spain and spanned the acute and convalescent phases of COVID-19. The prospective study material was composed of cDNA or gDNA derived from T cells, B-cell-depleted T cells, or PBMCs. The dataset comprised deeply sampled blood TCRbeta repertoires from subjects exposed to, actively infected with, or recovered from COVID-19. The repertoires were made available in a free public database intended to serve as a resource for research on the immune response to SARS-CoV-2. Samples came from the ongoing ImmuneRACE study (first 160 participants) plus 1,254 subjects from 6 global collaborators. Sample metadata almost always included a de-identified subject ID, COVID-19 status, age in years and sex. Where available, HLA class I and class II types were obtained from metadata supplied by the sample provider rather than from assay-based typing.

The investigation overall reported the following: Clinical and demographic metadata were provided uncurated, with the amount varying by source and participant.

The immunoSEQ Assay, a bias-controlled multiplex PCR, was used to amplify TCRbeta CDR3 regions from genomic DNA. The paper's data handling went like this. Within the assay, amplification of reference gene primers was used to estimate how many nucleated cells each sample contained. Sequence reads were collapsed and filtered to measure the absolute abundance of every unique TCRbeta CDR3 rearrangement. Productive Simpson clonality was computed per sample as the square root of Simpson's diversity index over productive rearrangements. This immuneACCESS table, as held by TCRdb, lists in-frame sequences with V and J called but not all clones. Of the missing ones, under half trace to an unresolved V gene in checked studies; the others have no known cause. V and J calls and clone size are copied from that table; D and trimming were computed from the DNA. The sample profile shows 250,000 to 300,000 clones; over 75% of them were found once. The ten largest clones represent 15% to 17% of the sample.

Participants in the prospective study were enrolled through a virtual design, were aged 18 to 89 years, and lived in roughly 25 United States geographic areas. Cohort assignment in the prospective study relied on participant-reported clinical history from a screening survey and a study questionnaire. ImmuneRACE Cohort 3 recovered participants were defined by two consecutive negative NP/OP PCR tests, healthcare professional clearance, or symptom resolution. In the prospective study, whole blood, serum and a nasopharyngeal or oropharyngeal swab were collected from each participant by mobile phlebotomists. Participants in the prospective study had the option to provide additional blood draws and questionnaires over an approximately 2-month period. Prospective study blood samples were shipped either frozen or at room temperature before DNA extraction.

The rearranged segments are TRBV13 and TRBJ2-1, and 8 junction bases match TRBD2. The source material was PBMCs or T cells enriched from blood (not recorded which). The clonotype originates from a man between 18 and 29 years old who had recovered from COVID-19. In nucleotides, the sequence is TGTGCCAGCAGCCGGAAGCGGGAGCCCTACAATGAGCAGTTCTTC. Its translation reads: CASSRKREPYNEQFF.